The source of this T cell receptor beta chain is a study of T cell repertoires in cytomegalovirus infection. The germline gives CDR1 MDHEN, CDR2 SYDVKM. Losses at the gene ends were 7 bases for V and 0 bases for J; bases not matched to a gene: 8. CDR3 length equals 15 residues. TCRdb analysed the reads with MiXCR anew, one entry per CDR3 protein. The table includes approximately 550,000 distinct CDR3 sequences, about 17% detected once. Sequenced input: CD8+ T cells from PBMCs. The clonotype originates from a human donor in good health (CMV status not recorded). Some clones in this sample may be carry-over from other donors' samples. V is TRBV28 and J is TRBJ1-1, with 7 bases that match TRBD1. The CDR3 protein is CASTTRDSLNTEAFF. CDR3 DNA sequence: TGTGCCAGCACCACTCGGGACAGCCTGAACACTGAAGCTTTCTTT. The full variable domain, in which reference TRBV28 and TRBJ1-1 provide the parts outside the CDR3, is DVKVTQSSRYLVKRTGEKVFLECVQDMDHENMFWYRQDPGLGLRLIYFSYDVKMKEKGDIPEGYSVSREKKERFSLILESASTNQTSMYLCASTTRDSLNTEAFFGQGTRLTVV.